The 29 T cell receptor beta chains given below trace back to one sample, sequenced in a study of CD8 T cells in Susac syndrome. RNA amounts of about 0.45 to 1 ug underwent reverse transcription with random hexamers. Each CDR3 protein is one row after TCRdb ran MiXCR on the immunoSEQ multiplex PCR reads. The sample has around 80,000 distinct CDR3 sequences, around 93% seen once. Specimen: CD8+ T cells from PBMCs. Receptors were obtained from a human donor with Susac syndrome.

The chain carries TRBV2 and TRBJ2-7; 9 bases agree with TRBD1. The CDR3 runs to 14 residues. V dropped 7 bases and J dropped 3; count of bases not matched to a gene: 7. CDR1 is SNHLY, CDR2 FYNNEI, per germline. CDR3: CASTGTGHFYEQYF. In nucleotides, the CDR3 is TGTGCCAGCACCGGGACAGGGCACTTCTACGAGCAGTACTTC.

V usage is TRBV5-1 and J usage is TRBJ2-7, with 9 bases matching TRBD1. V lost 3 bases to trimming and J lost 0 bases; unmatched junction nucleotides: 4. Germline CDR1 and CDR2: SGHRS and YFSETQ. The CDR3 covers 15 residues. The CDR3 DNA reads as TGCGCCAGCAGCTCGAAGACAGGGGGCTCCTACGAGCAGTACTTC. This codes for CASSSKTGGSYEQYF.

J is TRBJ2-2 and V is TRBV2, with D unclear. Per the germline V gene, CDR1 is SNHLY and CDR2 is FYNNEI. The CDR3 sequence is 17 residues long. With 2 bases removed from V and 1 base from J, the gap between germline ends came to 14 bases. The CDR3 DNA sequence: TGTGCCAGCAGTGAATCAGTCTGGGGTGGGAACACCGGGGAGCTGTTTTTT. Its protein is CASSESVWGGNTGELFF.

The chain recombines TRBV10-3 with TRBJ1-2; 8 bases fit TRBD1. V lost 1 base and J lost 8; bases outside the gene matches: 9. This CDR3 is built from 15 residues. Looked up from germline, CDR1 is ENHRY and CDR2 is SYGVKD. CDR3 bases: TGTGCCATCAGTGAGTTTGAGCAGGGGGCGAGCGGCTACACCTTC. It specifies CAISEFEQGASGYTF.

This sequence joins TRBV6-5 and TRBJ2-1; D perhaps matches TRBD1 (6 bases). Germline loops: CDR1 MNHEY, CDR2 SVGAGI. V lost 7 bases and J lost 1, with 8 bases in between. The CDR3 sequence is 13 residues long. CDR3 sequence reads: CASKGGSYNEQFF. The CDR3 nucleotides are TGTGCCAGCAAAGGGGGTTCCTACAATGAGCAGTTCTTC.

The chain links TRBV19 to TRBJ2-1, with TRBD1 matching 7 bases. CDR3 length equals 14 residues. J lost 5 bases, V lost 3 bases, and 4 bases had no gene match. Germline-derived CDR1 and CDR2 are LNHDA and SQIVND (reference sequence). The CDR3 bases are TGTGCCAGTAGTATTTGGGACAGTAACAATGAGCAGTTCTTC. Protein sequence: CASSIWDSNNEQFF.

The chain recombines TRBV20-1 with TRBJ1-2; possible D gene TRBD1, 5 bases. From germline, CDR1 is DFQATT and CDR2 SNEGSKA (reference sequence). This CDR3 region has 16 residues. Trimming took 6 bases from V and 5 from J, leaving 25 bases between them. The CDR3 nucleotides are TGCAGTGCCAAACAGGCTACGCCGTTCCATCAATATGGCTACACCTTC. Translating gives CSAKQATPFHQYGYTF.

The V call is TRBV5-8, the J call TRBJ2-7; TRBD2 might be the D (5 bases). V was trimmed by 0 bases and J by 7 bases, leaving 8 bases between them. The CDR3 runs to 12 residues. Germline loops: CDR1 SGHTS, CDR2 YDEGEE. This CDR3 reads CASSLAGWEQYF. DNA for the CDR3: TGTGCCAGCAGCTTGGCGGGATGGGAGCAGTACTTC.

The chain has TRBV20-1 and TRBJ2-1; D gene ambiguous. CDR1 DFQATT and CDR2 SNEGSKA come from the germline V gene (reference sequence). The CDR3 is 13 residues long. CDR3: CSASGPTYNEQFF. The CDR3 nucleotides read TGCAGCGCATCAGGTCCTACCTACAATGAGCAGTTCTTC.

The V gene is TRBV30, the J gene TRBJ2-1; TRBD2 matches 11 bases. The CDR3 is 17 residues long. Looked up from germline, CDR1 is GTSNPN and CDR2 is SVGIG (reference sequence). The V segment lost 2 bases and the J segment 7 bases; nucleotides outside the gene matches: 13. As DNA, the CDR3 is TGTGCCTGGAGTCCATGGACTAGCGGGCGTTACAGGAATGAGCAGTTCTTC. This codes for CAWSPWTSGRYRNEQFF. Looking up the rest from reference TRBV30 and TRBJ2-1 gives the full variable domain: SQTIHQWPATLVQPVGSPLSLECTVEGTSNPNLYWYRQAAGRGLQLLFYSVGIGQISSEVPQNLSASRPQDRQFILSSKKLLLSDSGFYLCAWSPWTSGRYRNEQFFGPGTRLTVL.

This chain links TRBV2 with TRBJ2-7; D might be TRBD2 (6 bases). The CDR3 sequence is 17 residues long. Germline V gene sequence: CDR1 SNHLY, CDR2 FYNNEI. Trimming pared 3 bases from V and 3 bases from J, leaving 21 bases between. The CDR3 coding sequence is TGTGCCAGCAGTGACCCCCGAGGTGGAGGGACCCACTACGAGCAGTACTTC. This sequence encodes CASSDPRGGGTHYEQYF.

This rearrangement joins TRBV4-3 to TRBJ1-4, with 11 bases identical to TRBD1. V shed 1 base and J 7 bases; nucleotides not matched to a gene: 5. Germline V gene lookup returns CDR1 LGHNA and CDR2 YSLEER. The CDR3 length is 16 residues. The CDR3: CASSQVAGTGGEKLFF. In nucleotides, the CDR3 is TGCGCCAGCAGCCAAGTTGCCGGGACAGGGGGTGAAAAACTGTTTTTT.

This chain joins TRBV7-9 and TRBJ1-3, with D perhaps matching TRBD1 (6 bases). The CDR3 has 14 residues. Germline-derived CDR1 and CDR2 are SEHNR and FQNEAQ (reference sequence). Trimming left V 6 bases short and J 0 bases short, with 9 bases between. The CDR3 DNA follows: TGTGCCAGCAGAGGGGGGCTCTCTGGAAACACCATATATTTT. Protein sequence: CASRGGLSGNTIYF.

The chain employs TRBV28 and TRBJ2-7, with 11 bases aligning to TRBD1. Trimming removed 6 bases from V and 5 bases from J; junction bases left unmatched: 3. Germline CDR1 reads MDHEN; CDR2 reads SYDVKM. This CDR3 comprises 13 residues. Here the CDR3 reads CASRDRGPHEQYF. As DNA, the CDR3 is TGTGCCAGCAGGGACAGGGGGCCACACGAGCAGTACTTC. Variable domain in full (rest from reference TRBV28 and TRBJ2-7): DVKVTQSSRYLVKRTGEKVFLECVQDMDHENMFWYRQDPGLGLRLIYFSYDVKMKEKGDIPEGYSVSREKKERFSLILESASTNQTSMYLCASRDRGPHEQYFGPGTRLTVT.

CDR3 amino acids: CASSAGTGGSGELFF. The CDR3 DNA reads TGTGCCAGCAGTGCCGGGACAGGGGGGAGCGGGGAGCTGTTTTTT. V and J are TRBV27 and TRBJ2-2; 11 bases fit TRBD1. V trimming: 5 bases; J trimming: 7 bases; junction bases outside the gene matches: 6. In germline, CDR1 is MNHEY, CDR2 SMNVEV (reference sequence). This CDR3 has 15 residues.

This sequence joins TRBV19 and TRBJ1-5, with D maybe TRBD1 (6 bases). This CDR3 has 14 residues. Trimming cost V 6 bases and J 3 bases, with 12 bases left between them. The germline V gene encodes CDR1 LNHDA and CDR2 SQIVND (reference sequence). This CDR3 reads CASSIDRYNQPQHF. The CDR3 DNA sequence: TGTGCCAGTAGCATTGACAGGTACAATCAGCCCCAGCATTTT.

V and J are TRBV27 and TRBJ2-1; D possibly corresponds to TRBD1 (6 bases). Trimming cost V 2 bases and J 4 bases, with 12 bases left between them. The CDR3 spans 15 residues. Germline V gene data show CDR1 as MNHEY and CDR2 as SMNVEV (reference sequence). The DNA of the CDR3 is TGTGCCAGCAGTTTAACAGGGTCGGGGTACAATGAGCAGTTCTTC. This sequence encodes CASSLTGSGYNEQFF.

The chain recombines TRBV7-8 with TRBJ2-1; the match to TRBD2 covers 12 bases. The CDR3 has 15 residues. Germline lookup yields CDR1 SGHVS and CDR2 FQNEAQ. V dropped 5 bases and J dropped 7; count of bases not matched to a gene: 6. CDR3 in DNA: TGTGCCAGCAGCCACCCTAGCGGGAGGGGTAATGAGCAGTTCTTC. Residues: CASSHPSGRGNEQFF.

V is TRBV6-5 and J is TRBJ2-2; 9 bases align to TRBD2. This CDR3 contains 15 residues. Germline CDR1 MNHEY, CDR2 SVGAGI. The V and J ends lost 3 bases and 6 bases, in that order; junction bases with no gene match: 5. CDR3 sequence (DNA): TGTGCCAGCAGTTATGCGGGGGGGATCGCCGGGGAGCTGTTTTTT. Protein: CASSYAGGIAGELFF.

The chain combines TRBV2 with TRBJ1-4, with a tentative D call TRBD1 (6 bases). V was shortened by 6 bases and J by 5 bases, with 16 bases between the two germline ends. This CDR3 spans 15 amino acids. Germline V gene sequence: CDR1 SNHLY, CDR2 FYNNEI. The CDR3 reads CASRAGAQLNEKLFF. CDR3 nucleotides: TGTGCCAGCAGGGCAGGGGCGCAGTTAAATGAAAAACTGTTTTTT.

The J gene is TRBJ2-7, the V gene TRBV13; 8 bases map to TRBD2. This CDR3 spans 14 amino acids. The germline V gene has CDR1 PRHDT and CDR2 FYEKMQ (reference sequence). V lost 4 bases to trimming and J lost 5 bases; unmatched junction nucleotides: 7. The CDR3 nucleotides are TGTGCCAGCAGCTCCGGGGGGGGTGGGGACGAGCAGTACTTC. Protein: CASSSGGGGDEQYF.

V and J are TRBV7-9 and TRBJ2-7; possibly TRBD1 for D (6 bases). The CDR3 has 14 residues. V lost 5 bases and J 2 bases, leaving 13 bases between the germline ends. Germline assignment: CDR1 SEHNR and CDR2 FQNEAQ (reference sequence). CDR3 residues: CASSSTGLPYEQYF. The CDR3 DNA sequence: TGTGCCAGCAGCAGTACAGGGCTACCCTACGAGCAGTACTTC. The full variable domain, in which reference TRBV7-9 and TRBJ2-7 provide the parts outside the CDR3, is DTGVSQNPRHKITKRGQNVTFRCDPISEHNRLYWYRQTLGQGPEFLTYFQNEAQLEKSRLLSDRFSAERPKGSFSTLEIQRTEQGDSAMYLCASSSTGLPYEQYFGPGTRLTVT.

The V gene is TRBV29-1, the J gene TRBJ2-3; no firm D call. The CDR3 length is 12 residues. Trimming shortened V by 1 base and J by 3 bases, and 5 bases separated the two germline ends. Germline CDR1 is SQVTM and CDR2 is ANQGSEA. The CDR3 bases are TGCAGCGTTGAAGTTTCGACAGATACGCAGTATTTT. Translation: CSVEVSTDTQYF.

The chain uses TRBV5-1 and TRBJ2-5; no firm D call. The V end was cut by 2 bases, the J end by 2 bases, with 7 bases between. The CDR3 is 13 amino acids. Germline V gene data show CDR1 as SGHRS and CDR2 as YFSETQ. CDR3 sequence (DNA): TGCGCCAGCAGCTTTGCCCCACAAGAGACCCAGTACTTC. Translated, it gives CASSFAPQETQYF.

This chain connects TRBV20-1 to TRBJ2-7, with 12 bases fitting TRBD2. CDR3 length: 20 residues. J was trimmed by 5 bases and V by 4 bases; bases with no gene match: 24. CDR1 DFQATT and CDR2 SNEGSKA come from the germline V gene (reference sequence). Written as DNA, the CDR3 is TGCAGTGCTATAACCCTAACCCTGACTAGCGGGAGAAACGTGCCCCACGAGCAGTACTTC. Protein sequence: CSAITLTLTSGRNVPHEQYF.

The chain links TRBV18 to TRBJ2-7; no reliable D call. This CDR3 has 16 amino acids. Trimming stripped 3 bases from V and 0 bases from J, with 15 bases between. CDR1 is KGHSH, CDR2 LQKENI, per germline. CDR3 nucleotide sequence: TGTGCCAGCTCACCCCCCGGGCCCCTCCACTCCTACGAGCAGTACTTC. It encodes CASSPPGPLHSYEQYF.

The chain links TRBV7-2 to TRBJ2-1; tentatively, D is TRBD1 (5 bases). CDR1 SGHTA and CDR2 FQGNSA come from the germline V gene. V lost 6 bases and J 3 bases, leaving 12 bases between the germline ends. The CDR3 extends over 14 amino acids. The CDR3 DNA reads as TGTGCCAGCAGTCCCCTAAGGGGCTACAATGAGCAGTTCTTC. Its protein product is CASSPLRGYNEQFF.

The rearrangement uses TRBV6-5 and TRBJ1-4; possible D gene TRBD1, 5 bases. Deletions cut 0 bases from V and 5 bases from J, with 7 bases between. The CDR3 loop spans 14 amino acids. Germline V gives CDR1 MNHEY, CDR2 SVGAGI. The CDR3, as DNA: TGTGCCAGCAGTTACTCTCAGGGAAATGAAAAACTGTTTTTT. Its protein product is CASSYSQGNEKLFF.

The CDR3 DNA sequence: TGTGCCAGCAGCCAAACTAGCGCGAGCTCCTACGAGCAGTACTTC. Translated, it gives CASSQTSASSYEQYF. V usage is TRBV4-2 and J usage is TRBJ2-7; 7 bases line up with TRBD2. The CDR3 covers 15 residues. V was clipped by 2 bases and J by 0 bases; unmatched bases: 4. Germline V gene data show CDR1 as LGHNA and CDR2 as YNFKEQ.